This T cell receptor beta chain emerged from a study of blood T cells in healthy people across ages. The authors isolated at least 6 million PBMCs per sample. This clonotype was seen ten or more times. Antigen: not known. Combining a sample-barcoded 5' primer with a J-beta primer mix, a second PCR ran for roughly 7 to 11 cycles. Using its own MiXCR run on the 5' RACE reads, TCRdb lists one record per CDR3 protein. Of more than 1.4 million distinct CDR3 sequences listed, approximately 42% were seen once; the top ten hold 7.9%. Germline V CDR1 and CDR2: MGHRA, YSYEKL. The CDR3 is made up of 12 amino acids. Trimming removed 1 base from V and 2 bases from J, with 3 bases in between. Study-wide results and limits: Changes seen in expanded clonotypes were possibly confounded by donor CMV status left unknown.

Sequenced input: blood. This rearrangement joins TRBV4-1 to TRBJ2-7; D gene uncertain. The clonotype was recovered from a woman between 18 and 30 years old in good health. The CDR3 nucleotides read TGCGCCAGCAGCCAAGCTCCCTACGAGCAGTACTTC. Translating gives CASSQAPYEQYF.